The T cell receptor beta chain described here comes from a study of CD8 T cells in Susac syndrome. About 0.45 to 1 ug RNA was reverse transcribed with random hexamers. TCRdb fed the immunoSEQ multiplex PCR reads into MiXCR, producing one record per CDR3 protein. Of some 160,000 distinct CDR3 sequences in the sample, around 94% were seen once. This CDR3 has 16 amino acids. Germline values: CDR1 SEHNR, CDR2 FQNEAQ (reference sequence). The V end lost 5 bases, the J end lost 0 bases, and 17 bases lay between the germline ends. This clonotype was obtained from a human donor with Susac syndrome. The V gene is TRBV7-9, the J gene TRBJ2-7; a possible D gene is TRBD2 (7 bases). What was sequenced was CD4+ T cells from PBMCs. In nucleotides, the CDR3 is TGTGCCAGCAGCCAAGGGGGAGCGGGGAGCTCCTACGAGCAGTACTTC. Translation: CASSQGGAGSSYEQYF.